This passage covers 5 T cell receptor beta chains from one sample sequenced in a study of blood T cells in healthy people across ages. Primed by a sample-barcoded 5' primer and a J-beta primer mix, a second PCR proceeded for 7 to 11 cycles. TCRdb re-called the 5' RACE reads with MiXCR, one entry per CDR3 protein. Of 1.5 million to 2 million distinct CDR3 sequences listed, around half are singletons. Material for sequencing was blood. All receptors come from a woman between 35 and 50 years old in good health.

This clonotype was recorded a few times. The chain employs TRBV20-1 and TRBJ2-5, with D possibly TRBD2 on 5 matching bases. The length of the CDR3 is 13 residues. V shed 5 bases and J shed 2 bases, with 12 bases lying between them. CDR1 is DFQATT, CDR2 SNEGSKA, per germline (reference sequence). The CDR3 spells CSAGRTWQETQYF. CDR3 bases: TGCAGTGCTGGCAGGACTTGGCAAGAGACCCAGTACTTC.

CDR3 sequence reads: CASSLSGGAPNEKLFF. Here the CDR3 DNA reads TGCGCCAGCAGCTTGAGTGGCGGGGCCCCCAATGAAAAACTGTTTTTT. V is TRBV5-1 and J is TRBJ1-4, with D possibly matching TRBD1 (5 bases). Trimming pared 1 base from V and 5 bases from J, leaving 15 bases between. Germline CDR1 and CDR2: SGHRS and YFSETQ. CDR3 length: 16 residues.

The rearrangement links TRBV20-1 to TRBJ2-5; tentative D call: TRBD2 (7 bases). The CDR3 consists of 15 residues. Germline values: CDR1 DFQATT, CDR2 SNEGSKA (reference sequence). Deletions cut 5 bases from V and 5 bases from J, with 21 bases between. The CDR3 DNA is TGCAGTGCTGAACCCACCATAGGGGGGGGGGAGACCCAGTACTTC. Protein product: CSAEPTIGGGETQYF.

This clonotype appeared a few times. This chain uses TRBV6-2 or TRBV6-3 with TRBJ2-4; 8 bases align to TRBD2. V lost 10 bases to trimming and J lost 6 bases; unmatched junction nucleotides: 5. The CDR3 spans 12 residues. From germline, CDR1 is MNHEY and CDR2 SVGEGT. CDR3 in amino acids: CATSGGGNIQYF. DNA for the CDR3: TGTGCCACCTCGGGAGGGGGAAACATTCAGTACTTC.

The chain couples TRBV7-9 to TRBJ1-1, with TRBD1 identical over 9 bases. The V segment lost 5 bases and the J segment 8 bases; nucleotides outside the gene matches: 3. The CDR3 is 12 residues long. Germline CDR1 is SEHNR and CDR2 is FQNEAQ (reference sequence). The CDR3 loop is CASSGTGREAFF. CDR3 nucleotide sequence: TGTGCCAGCAGCGGGACAGGGCGAGAAGCTTTCTTT. Combining the CDR3 with reference TRBV7-9 and TRBJ1-1 gives the whole variable domain DTGVSQNPRHKITKRGQNVTFRCDPISEHNRLYWYRQTLGQGPEFLTYFQNEAQLEKSRLLSDRFSAERPKGSFSTLEIQRTEQGDSAMYLCASSGTGREAFFGQGTRLTVV.